The 26 T cell receptor beta chains listed next were all sequenced from one sample in a study of blood T cell repertoires in COVID-19. Assay used: immunoSEQ multiplex PCR; TCRdb lists only in-frame clones, some missing. The table lists about 59,000 clones, around 70% of them singletons. The sequencing sample was made of peripheral blood. These TCRs come from a woman in her 70s with acute or convalescent COVID-19.

The chain recombines TRBV7-2 with TRBJ2-5, with 10 bases fitting TRBD1. J was trimmed by 4 bases and V by 5 bases; bases with no gene match: 7. This CDR3 is 15 amino acids long. The germline V gene encodes CDR1 SGHTA and CDR2 FQGNSA. The CDR3 here is CASSLGQGGRETQYF. CDR3 DNA: TGTGCCAGCAGCCTAGGACAGGGGGGAAGAGAGACCCAGTACTTC.

The V call is TRBV5-5, the J call TRBJ1-2; TRBD1 is a possible D gene (6 bases). The CDR3 is 14 amino acids. V gave up 2 bases and J gave up 1 base, with 9 bases separating them. Germline V CDR1 and CDR2: SGHKS, YYEKEE (reference sequence). The CDR3 reads CASSLQGGNYGYTF. In nucleotides, the CDR3 is TGTGCCAGCAGCTTACAGGGTGGTAACTATGGCTACACCTTC.

The chain combines TRBV6-5 with TRBJ1-2; 7 bases agree with TRBD1. The CDR3 length is 13 residues. Unmatched junction bases numbered 3, after V lost 5 bases and J lost 3 bases. Germline V lookup: CDR1 MNHEY, CDR2 SVGAGI. The CDR3 coding sequence is TGTGCCAGCAGTATCAGGGGGGACTATGGCTACACCTTC. This gives the protein CASSIRGDYGYTF.

This clone has just one count. A much more abundant neighbour one base away suggests this may be a read error. This rearrangement joins TRBV27 to TRBJ2-2, with 9 bases that match TRBD1. The CDR3 sequence is 15 residues long. Trimming at V came to 10 bases and at J to 5 bases, leaving 11 bases not matched to a gene. Germline loops: CDR1 MNHEY, CDR2 SMNVEV (reference sequence). CDR3 protein: CATFRGTGLTGELFF. CDR3 sequence (DNA): TGTGCCACCTTCAGGGGGACAGGGTTGACCGGGGAGCTGTTTTTT.

J is TRBJ1-2 and V is TRBV30; 7 nucleotides align to TRBD1. This CDR3 comprises 14 residues. V was pared by 0 bases and J by 3 bases, with 4 bases of the junction left unmatched. Germline V gene data show CDR1 as GTSNPN and CDR2 as SVGIG (reference sequence). CDR3 nucleotide sequence: TGTGCCTGGAGTGTGGCAGGGGGGTACTATGGCTACACCTTC. This sequence encodes CAWSVAGGYYGYTF.

This chain uses TRBV15 with TRBJ2-1; D might be TRBD2 (6 bases). The ends were cut back, 3 bases at V and 9 bases at J, with 9 bases in the middle. The length of the CDR3 is 12 residues. CDR1 and CDR2 from the germline V gene are LNHNV and YYDKDF (reference sequence). The CDR3, as DNA: TGTGCCACCAGCAGGACTAGTCTTGAGCAGTTCTTC. Translating it yields CATSRTSLEQFF.

The V gene is TRBV13, the J gene TRBJ2-7; maybe TRBD1 (5 bases). Germline V gene data show CDR1 as PRHDT and CDR2 as FYEKMQ (reference sequence). The V gene lost 2 bases and the J gene lost 2 bases, with 22 bases spanning the gap. This CDR3 contains 18 residues. Here the CDR3 reads CASSLNVFRGRAPYEQYF. CDR3 in DNA: TGTGCCAGCAGCTTAAATGTCTTTAGGGGCAGGGCTCCCTACGAGCAGTACTTC.

The V call is TRBV6-1, the J call TRBJ1-2, with D perhaps matching TRBD1 (5 bases). Per germline, CDR1 MNHNS and CDR2 SASEGT. This CDR3 has 13 amino acids. V was clipped by 3 bases and J by 3 bases, with 8 bases between them. CDR3 nucleotides: TGTGCCAGCAGTGAGACAGTCTACTATGGCTACACCTTC. It encodes CASSETVYYGYTF.

The rearrangement uses TRBV5-1 and TRBJ1-5; 8 positions agree with TRBD1. The CDR3 sequence is 16 residues long. The V segment lost 0 bases and the J segment 7 bases; nucleotides outside the gene matches: 9. Germline V gene lookup returns CDR1 SGHRS and CDR2 YFSETQ. The CDR3 sequence is CASSLDPGGMGQPQHF. The CDR3 DNA is TGCGCCAGCAGCTTGGACCCAGGGGGCATGGGGCAGCCCCAGCATTTT.

The chain links TRBV28 to TRBJ1-2, with D possibly TRBD1 on 5 matching bases. Germline loops: CDR1 MDHEN, CDR2 SYDVKM. The CDR3 is 15 amino acids. V was pared by 7 bases and J by 7 bases, with 22 bases between. The CDR3 protein is CASISSGRGSSGYTF. DNA for the CDR3: TGTGCCAGCATCTCAAGCGGGAGGGGCTCCTCTGGCTACACCTTC.

V gene TRBV19 combines with J gene TRBJ2-7, with D possibly TRBD2 on 7 matching bases. The germline gives CDR1 LNHDA, CDR2 SQIVND (reference sequence). The V gene lost 11 bases and the J gene lost 0 bases, with 20 bases spanning the gap. CDR3 length: 15 amino acids. The CDR3 reads CACGRAGAFSYEQYF. The CDR3 DNA is TGTGCCTGTGGAAGGGCGGGGGCCTTCTCCTACGAGCAGTACTTC.

CDR3 residues: CAWTGELYGYTF. CDR3 in DNA: TGTGCCTGGACGGGGGAACTCTATGGCTACACCTTC. The rearrangement uses TRBV30 and TRBJ1-2, with D maybe TRBD1 (5 bases). This CDR3 has 12 residues. Trimming removed 4 bases at V and 4 bases at J, with 10 bases between. The germline gives CDR1 GTSNPN, CDR2 SVGIG (reference sequence). Full variable domain (outside the CDR3, taken from reference TRBV30 and TRBJ1-2): SQTIHQWPATLVQPVGSPLSLECTVEGTSNPNLYWYRQAAGRGLQLLFYSVGIGQISSEVPQNLSASRPQDRQFILSSKKLLLSDSGFYLCAWTGELYGYTFGSGTRLTVV.

This chain uses TRBV2 with TRBJ1-1, with D tentatively TRBD1 (5 bases). This CDR3 contains 13 residues. Between the trimmed V and J ends, which lost 0 bases and 7 bases, there was a span of 9 bases. CDR1 and CDR2 from the germline V gene are SNHLY and FYNNEI. This chain's CDR3 is CASSEASDIEAFF. The CDR3 DNA follows: TGTGCCAGCAGTGAAGCGTCGGACATTGAAGCTTTCTTT.

V usage is TRBV6-4 and J usage is TRBJ1-2, with 7 bases matching TRBD1. The germline CDR1 and CDR2 sequences are MRHNA and SNTAGT. The CDR3 loop spans 17 amino acids. V shed 6 bases and J 4 bases; nucleotides not matched to a gene: 17. CDR3 loop: CASSPFRTGDYPYGYTF. CDR3 nucleotide sequence: TGTGCCAGCAGCCCCTTTAGGACAGGTGATTATCCCTATGGCTACACCTTC.

This chain connects TRBV3-1 (or the pseudogene TRBV3-2) to TRBJ2-2; 10 bases are shared with TRBD2. Germline V gene sequence: CDR1 LGHDT, CDR2 YNNKEL (reference sequence). Losses at the gene ends were 2 bases for V and 0 bases for J; bases not matched to a gene: 9. The CDR3 covers 19 residues. The CDR3 DNA sequence: TGTGCCAGCAGCCAATTCCAGCGGGGGGGCCTCACGAACACCGGGGAGCTGTTTTTT. Its protein is CASSQFQRGGLTNTGELFF.

The gene calls are TRBV7-8 and TRBJ2-2; D possibly corresponds to TRBD2 (6 bases). This CDR3 has 16 residues. Trimming removed 0 bases at V and 4 bases at J, with 12 bases between. Germline CDR1 and CDR2: SGHVS and FQNEAQ. The CDR3 is CASSLARRVVTGELFF. The CDR3 nucleotides read TGTGCCAGCAGCTTAGCTAGGAGGGTAGTCACCGGGGAGCTGTTTTTT.

This clone is medium-sized (0.01 to 0.1%) in the sample. The rearrangement joins TRBV16 to TRBJ1-1, with 9 bases aligning to TRBD1. The CDR3 runs to 15 residues. After removal of 5 bases from V and 2 bases from J, the junction contained 6 bases not matched to a gene. CDR1 KGHSY and CDR2 FQNENV come from the germline V gene. CDR3 region: CASSTRDRANTEAFF. For the CDR3, the DNA is TGTGCCAGCAGCACCCGGGACAGGGCCAACACTGAAGCTTTCTTT. Complete variable domain (other parts from reference TRBV16 and TRBJ1-1): GEEVAQTPKHLVRGEGQKAKLYCAPIKGHSYVFWYQQVLKNEFKFLISFQNENVFDETGMPKERFSAKCLPNSPCSLEIQATKLEDSAVYFCASSTRDRANTEAFFGQGTRLTVV.

The chain is built from TRBV19 and TRBJ2-6; D remains unclear. This CDR3 is 13 amino acids long. Trimming took off 5 bases at V and 0 bases at J, with 2 bases between the two ends. Per the germline V gene, CDR1 is LNHDA and CDR2 is SQIVND (reference sequence). CDR3 amino acids: CASSYSGANVLTF. The DNA of the CDR3 is TGTGCCAGTAGTTACTCTGGGGCCAACGTCCTGACTTTC.

This clone was found once. V usage is TRBV6-5 and J usage is TRBJ2-1; D possibly corresponds to TRBD1 (6 bases). CDR1 MNHEY and CDR2 SVGAGI come from the germline V gene. CDR3 length equals 15 residues. The ends were cut back, 4 bases at V and 4 bases at J, with 14 bases in the middle. The CDR3 DNA reads TGTGCCAGCAGTTCTGGACAGAACATTTACAATGAGCAGTTCTTC. Amino acids: CASSSGQNIYNEQFF.

This CDR3 reads CASSWKGQTNTEAFF. As DNA, the CDR3 is TGTGCCAGCAGTTGGAAGGGACAGACGAACACTGAAGCTTTCTTT. The rearrangement uses TRBV27 and TRBJ1-1; TRBD1 matches 7 bases. CDR1 and CDR2 from the germline V gene are MNHEY and SMNVEV (reference sequence). Trimming cost V 4 bases and J 1 base; bases outside gene matches: 6. The CDR3 sequence is 15 residues long.

This chain connects TRBV19 to TRBJ2-7, with D hard to call. CDR1 is LNHDA, CDR2 SQIVND, per germline (reference sequence). The CDR3 has 15 residues. The V gene lost 2 bases and the J gene lost 0 bases, with 11 bases spanning the gap. CDR3 DNA sequence: TGTGCCAGTAGTATAACGATACATACCTCCTACGAGCAGTACTTC. This sequence encodes CASSITIHTSYEQYF.

The J gene is TRBJ1-4, the V gene TRBV7-8; TRBD1 matches 7 bases. CDR3 length: 16 amino acids. V was clipped by 1 base and J by 4 bases; unmatched bases: 6. Germline V gene data show CDR1 as SGHVS and CDR2 as FQNEAQ. The CDR3 coding sequence is TGTGCCAGCAGCTTAGTCGGACAGGTCTTTAATGAAAAACTGTTTTTT. It encodes CASSLVGQVFNEKLFF. Full variable domain (rest looked up from reference TRBV7-8 and TRBJ1-4): GAGVSQSPRYKVAKRGQDVALRCDPISGHVSLFWYQQALGQGPEFLTYFQNEAQLDKSGLPSDRFFAERPEGSVSTLKIQRTQQEDSAVYLCASSLVGQVFNEKLFFGSGTQLSVL.

The J gene is TRBJ1-2, the V gene TRBV27; 8 bases fit TRBD1. This CDR3 is 17 amino acids long. Germline values: CDR1 MNHEY, CDR2 SMNVEV (reference sequence). V shed 6 bases and J 0 bases; nucleotides not matched to a gene: 12. CDR3 DNA: TGTGCCAGCAGCCCGTTCATCGGGGACAGGACTAACTATGGCTACACCTTC. It encodes CASSPFIGDRTNYGYTF.

The rearrangement links TRBV3-1 (or the pseudogene TRBV3-2) to TRBJ1-3; D might be TRBD1 (5 bases). CDR1 is LGHDT and CDR2 is YNNKEL in the germline V gene (reference sequence). The CDR3 totals 15 residues. V lost 1 base to trimming and J lost 0 bases, with 7 bases between them. The CDR3 loop is CASSQAGRSGNTIYF. CDR3 bases: TGTGCCAGCAGCCAAGCAGGGCGCTCTGGAAACACCATATATTTT.

The chain links TRBV6-4 to TRBJ1-2; D is uncertain. Germline V gene data show CDR1 as MRHNA and CDR2 as SNTAGT. This CDR3 region has 12 residues. The germline V and J ends were trimmed by 0 bases and 7 bases, with 6 bases remaining between them. As DNA, the CDR3 is TGTGCCAGCAGTGACTCGGGCCTTGGCTACACCTTC. Its protein product is CASSDSGLGYTF.

In its sample, this clone was seen many times. The CDR3 reads CASSWDGQNLSEQYV. Written as DNA, the CDR3 is TGTGCCAGCAGTTGGGATGGACAGAACCTAAGCGAGCAGTACGTC. The gene calls are TRBV6-5 and TRBJ2-7; D may be TRBD1 (6 bases). The CDR3 covers 15 residues. The germline V gene has CDR1 MNHEY and CDR2 SVGAGI. Trimming took 4 bases from V and 6 from J, leaving 19 bases between them.